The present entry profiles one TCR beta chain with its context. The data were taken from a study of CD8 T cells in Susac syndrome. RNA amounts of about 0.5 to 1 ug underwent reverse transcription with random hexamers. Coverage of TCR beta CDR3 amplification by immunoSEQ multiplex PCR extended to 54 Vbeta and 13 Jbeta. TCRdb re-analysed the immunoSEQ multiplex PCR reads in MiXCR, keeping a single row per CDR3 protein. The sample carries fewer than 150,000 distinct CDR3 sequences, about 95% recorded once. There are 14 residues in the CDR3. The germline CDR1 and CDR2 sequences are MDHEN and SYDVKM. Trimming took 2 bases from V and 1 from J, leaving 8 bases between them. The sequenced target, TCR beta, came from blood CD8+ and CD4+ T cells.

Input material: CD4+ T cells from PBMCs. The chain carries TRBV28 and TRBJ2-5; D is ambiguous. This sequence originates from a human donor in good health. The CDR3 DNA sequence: TGTGCCAGCAGTTTAATCGGCTTCCAAGAGACCCAGTACTTC. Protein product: CASSLIGFQETQYF. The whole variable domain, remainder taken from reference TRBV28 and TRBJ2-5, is DVKVTQSSRYLVKRTGEKVFLECVQDMDHENMFWYRQDPGLGLRLIYFSYDVKMKEKGDIPEGYSVSREKKERFSLILESASTNQTSMYLCASSLIGFQETQYFGPGTRLLVL.